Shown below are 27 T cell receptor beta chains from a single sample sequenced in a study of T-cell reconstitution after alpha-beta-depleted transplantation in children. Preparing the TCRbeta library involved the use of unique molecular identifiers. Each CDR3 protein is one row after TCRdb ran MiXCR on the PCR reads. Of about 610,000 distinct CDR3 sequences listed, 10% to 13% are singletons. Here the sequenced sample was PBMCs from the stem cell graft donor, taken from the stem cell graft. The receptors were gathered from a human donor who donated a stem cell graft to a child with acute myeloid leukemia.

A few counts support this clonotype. The CDR3 bases are TGCGCCAGCAGCTTGGGACTAGCGGGATCCGGGGCCAACGTCCTGACTTTC. Its protein is CASSLGLAGSGANVLTF. The genes are TRBV5-1 and TRBJ2-6; 11 nucleotides agree with TRBD2. Germline V gene sequence: CDR1 SGHRS, CDR2 YFSETQ. The V gene end was trimmed by 0 bases and the J gene end by 4 bases; junction bases not matched to a gene: 3. The CDR3 length is 17 residues. The variable domain in full, completed from reference TRBV5-1 and TRBJ2-6, reads KAGVTQTPRYLIKTRGQQVTLSCSPISGHRSVSWYQQTPGQGLQFLFEYFSETQRNKGNFPGRFSGRQFSNSRSEMNVSTLELGDSALYLCASSLGLAGSGANVLTFGAGSRLTVL.

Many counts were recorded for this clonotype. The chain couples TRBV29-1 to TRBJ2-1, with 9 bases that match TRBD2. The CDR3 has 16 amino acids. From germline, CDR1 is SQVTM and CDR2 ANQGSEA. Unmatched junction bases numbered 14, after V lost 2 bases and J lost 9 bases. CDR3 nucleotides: TGCAGCGTTGAACGCCCCCCTGGCGGGAGGGCCTTTGAGCAGTTCTTC. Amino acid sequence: CSVERPPGGRAFEQFF.

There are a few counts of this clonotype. CDR3 sequence (DNA): TGTGCCAGCAGTTCCCGACTACCGCTCGAGCAGTACTTC. It yields the protein CASSSRLPLEQYF. V and J are TRBV27 and TRBJ2-7; D might be TRBD2 (5 bases). The CDR3 contains 13 residues. V dropped 4 bases and J dropped 6 bases, with 13 bases sitting between them. Germline V gene lookup returns CDR1 MNHEY and CDR2 SMNVEV (reference sequence).

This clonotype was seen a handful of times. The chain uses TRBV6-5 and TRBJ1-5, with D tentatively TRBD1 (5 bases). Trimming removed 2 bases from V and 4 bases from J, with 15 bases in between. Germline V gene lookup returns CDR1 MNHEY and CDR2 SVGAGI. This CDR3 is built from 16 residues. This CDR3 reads CASSYRAGRRNQPQHF. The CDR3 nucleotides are TGTGCCAGCAGTTACAGGGCAGGGAGGAGGAATCAGCCCCAGCATTTT.

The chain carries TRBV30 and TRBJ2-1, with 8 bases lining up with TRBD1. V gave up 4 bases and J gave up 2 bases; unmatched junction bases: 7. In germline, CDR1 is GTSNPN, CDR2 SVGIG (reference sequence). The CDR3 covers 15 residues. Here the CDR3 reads CAWISGTGPYNEQFF. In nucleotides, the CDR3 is TGTGCCTGGATATCCGGGACAGGTCCCTACAATGAGCAGTTCTTC.

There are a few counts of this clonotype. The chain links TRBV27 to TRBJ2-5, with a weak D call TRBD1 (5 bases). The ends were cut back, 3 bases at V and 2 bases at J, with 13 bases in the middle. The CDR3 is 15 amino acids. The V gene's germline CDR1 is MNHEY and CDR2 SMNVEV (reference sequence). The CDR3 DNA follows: TGTGCCAGCAGTTTTCGGACAACGTTTCAAGAGACCCAGTACTTC. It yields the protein CASSFRTTFQETQYF.

This chain's CDR3 is CATSSSETGVIGELFF. The CDR3 DNA reads as TGTGCCACCAGCAGCTCCGAGACAGGTGTTATCGGGGAGCTGTTTTTT. J is TRBJ2-2 and V is TRBV15; D possibly corresponds to TRBD1 (6 bases). The CDR3 contains 16 residues. Germline V gene sequence: CDR1 LNHNV, CDR2 YYDKDF (reference sequence). V was clipped by 3 bases and J by 7 bases, with 18 bases between them. The full variable domain, with the rest looked up from reference TRBV15 and TRBJ2-2, is DAMVIQNPRYQVTQFGKPVTLSCSQTLNHNVMYWYQQKSSQAPKLLFHYYDKDFNNEADTPDNFQSRRPNTSFCFLDIRSPGLGDTAMYLCATSSSETGVIGELFFGEGSRLTVL.

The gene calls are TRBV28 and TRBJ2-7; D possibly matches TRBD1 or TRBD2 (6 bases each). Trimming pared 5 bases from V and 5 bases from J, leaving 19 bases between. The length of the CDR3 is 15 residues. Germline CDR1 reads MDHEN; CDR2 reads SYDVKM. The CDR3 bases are TGTGCCAGCAGTACAACCCGAGGGGGGTACCACGAGCAGTACTTC. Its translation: CASSTTRGGYHEQYF.

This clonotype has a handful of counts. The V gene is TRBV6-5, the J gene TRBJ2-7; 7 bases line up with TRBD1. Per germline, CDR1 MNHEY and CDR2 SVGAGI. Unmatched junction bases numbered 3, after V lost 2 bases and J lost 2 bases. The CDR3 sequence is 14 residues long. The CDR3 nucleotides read TGTGCCAGCAGTTACCGGGACAGCACCTACGAGCAGTACTTC. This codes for CASSYRDSTYEQYF.

CDR3 in DNA: TGTGCCAGCAGCCTCCTAGCGGGAGGGGAGCTGTTTTTT. Its protein product is CASSLLAGGELFF. The chain recombines TRBV11-3 with TRBJ2-2; 9 bases align to TRBD2. The CDR3 sequence is 13 residues long. CDR1 SGHNT and CDR2 YENEEA come from the germline V gene. Trimming at V came to 5 bases and at J to 8 bases, leaving 3 bases not matched to a gene.

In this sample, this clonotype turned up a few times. DNA of the CDR3: TGCAGTGCTAGAGAATTGCGGGGGCACACCGGGGAGCTGTTTTTT. As protein: CSARELRGHTGELFF. The chain carries TRBV20-1 and TRBJ2-2; possible D gene TRBD2, 7 bases. The ends were cut back, 0 bases at V and 3 bases at J, with 11 bases in the middle. Per the germline V gene, CDR1 is DFQATT and CDR2 is SNEGSKA (reference sequence). The CDR3 is 15 amino acids.

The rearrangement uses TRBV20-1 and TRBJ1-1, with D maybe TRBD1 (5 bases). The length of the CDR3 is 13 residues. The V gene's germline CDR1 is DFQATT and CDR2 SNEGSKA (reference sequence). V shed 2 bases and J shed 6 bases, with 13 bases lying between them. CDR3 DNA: TGCAGTGCTAGAACGCGTCAGGGCCCTGAAGCTTTCTTT. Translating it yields CSARTRQGPEAFF.

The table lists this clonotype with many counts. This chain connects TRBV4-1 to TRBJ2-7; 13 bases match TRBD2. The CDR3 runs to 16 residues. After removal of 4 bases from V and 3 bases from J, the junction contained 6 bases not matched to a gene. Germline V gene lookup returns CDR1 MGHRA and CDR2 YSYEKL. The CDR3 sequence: CASSLRLAGGFYEQYF. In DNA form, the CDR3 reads TGCGCCAGCAGCCTCAGACTAGCGGGAGGCTTCTACGAGCAGTACTTC.

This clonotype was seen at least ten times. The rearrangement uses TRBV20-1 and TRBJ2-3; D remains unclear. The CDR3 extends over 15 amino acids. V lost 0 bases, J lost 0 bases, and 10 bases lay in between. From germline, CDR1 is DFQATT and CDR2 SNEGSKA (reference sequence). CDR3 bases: TGCAGTGCTAGAGATCCACGGGTCAGCACAGATACGCAGTATTTT. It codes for CSARDPRVSTDTQYF.

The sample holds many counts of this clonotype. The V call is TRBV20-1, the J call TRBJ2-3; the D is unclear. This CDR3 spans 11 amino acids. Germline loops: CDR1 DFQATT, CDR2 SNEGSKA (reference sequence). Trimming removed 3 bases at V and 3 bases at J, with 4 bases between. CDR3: CSASRTDTQYF. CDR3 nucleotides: TGCAGTGCTAGTCGGACAGATACGCAGTATTTT.

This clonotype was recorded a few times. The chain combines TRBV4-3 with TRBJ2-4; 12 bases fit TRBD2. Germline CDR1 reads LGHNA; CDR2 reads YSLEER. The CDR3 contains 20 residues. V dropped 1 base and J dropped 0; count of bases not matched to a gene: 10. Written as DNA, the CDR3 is TGCGCCAGCAGCCAAGGTTGGACTAGCGGGACAATGATAGCCAAAAACATTCAGTACTTC. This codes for CASSQGWTSGTMIAKNIQYF.

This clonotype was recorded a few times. The DNA for the CDR3 is TGCGCCAGCAGCTTGCTAGCCCCCGACAATGAGCAGTTCTTC. As protein: CASSLLAPDNEQFF. This rearrangement joins TRBV5-1 to TRBJ2-1, with D maybe TRBD2 (5 bases). Germline V gene lookup returns CDR1 SGHRS and CDR2 YFSETQ. This CDR3 comprises 14 residues. The V gene lost 1 base and the J gene lost 5 bases, with 10 bases spanning the gap. The full variable domain, in which reference TRBV5-1 and TRBJ2-1 provide the parts outside the CDR3, is KAGVTQTPRYLIKTRGQQVTLSCSPISGHRSVSWYQQTPGQGLQFLFEYFSETQRNKGNFPGRFSGRQFSNSRSEMNVSTLELGDSALYLCASSLLAPDNEQFFGPGTRLTVL.

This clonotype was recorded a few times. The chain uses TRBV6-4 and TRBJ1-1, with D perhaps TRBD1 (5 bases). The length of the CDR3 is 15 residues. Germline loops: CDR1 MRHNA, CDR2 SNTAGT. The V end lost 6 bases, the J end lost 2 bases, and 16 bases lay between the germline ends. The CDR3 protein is CASRRQQDSNTEAFF. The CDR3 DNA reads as TGTGCCAGCAGGAGACAACAGGATTCCAACACTGAAGCTTTCTTT.

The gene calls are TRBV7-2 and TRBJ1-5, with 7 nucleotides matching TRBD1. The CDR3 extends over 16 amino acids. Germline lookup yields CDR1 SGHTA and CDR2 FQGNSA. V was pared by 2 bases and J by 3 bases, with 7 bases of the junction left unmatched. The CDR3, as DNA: TGTGCCAGCAGCTTATCCCTGACAGGGTTCAATCAGCCCCAGCATTTT. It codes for CASSLSLTGFNQPQHF.

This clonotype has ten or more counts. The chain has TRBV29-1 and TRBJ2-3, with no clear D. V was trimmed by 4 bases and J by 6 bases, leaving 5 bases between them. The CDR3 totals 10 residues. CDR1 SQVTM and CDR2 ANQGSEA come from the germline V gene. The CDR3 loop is CSVGADTQYF. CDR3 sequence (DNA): TGCAGCGTTGGGGCGGATACGCAGTATTTT.

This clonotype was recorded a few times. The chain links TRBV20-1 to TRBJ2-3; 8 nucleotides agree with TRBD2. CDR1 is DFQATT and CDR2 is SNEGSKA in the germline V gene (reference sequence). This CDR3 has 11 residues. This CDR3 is CSGRAGDTQYF. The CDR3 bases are TGCAGCGGGAGGGCCGGAGATACGCAGTATTTT.

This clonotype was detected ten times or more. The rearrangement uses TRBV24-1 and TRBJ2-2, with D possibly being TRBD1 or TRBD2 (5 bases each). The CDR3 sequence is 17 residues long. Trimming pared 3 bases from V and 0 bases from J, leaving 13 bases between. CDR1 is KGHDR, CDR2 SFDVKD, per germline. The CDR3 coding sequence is TGTGCCACCAGTGATACCTGGGGGACGGCGAACACCGGGGAGCTGTTTTTT. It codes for CATSDTWGTANTGELFF.

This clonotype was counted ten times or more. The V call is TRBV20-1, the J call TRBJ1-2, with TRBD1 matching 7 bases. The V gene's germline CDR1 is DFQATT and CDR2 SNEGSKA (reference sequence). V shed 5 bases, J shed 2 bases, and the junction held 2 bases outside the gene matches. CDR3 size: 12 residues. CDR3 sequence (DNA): TGCAGTGCTCACAGGGGAAACTATGGCTACACCTTC. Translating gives CSAHRGNYGYTF.

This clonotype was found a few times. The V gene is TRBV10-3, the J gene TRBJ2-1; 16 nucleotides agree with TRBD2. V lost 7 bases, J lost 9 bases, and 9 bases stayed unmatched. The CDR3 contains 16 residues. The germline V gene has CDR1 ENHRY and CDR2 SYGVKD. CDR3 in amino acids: CAIKGTSGRAGGEQFF. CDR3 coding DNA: TGTGCCATCAAGGGGACTAGCGGGAGGGCCGGGGGTGAGCAGTTCTTC.

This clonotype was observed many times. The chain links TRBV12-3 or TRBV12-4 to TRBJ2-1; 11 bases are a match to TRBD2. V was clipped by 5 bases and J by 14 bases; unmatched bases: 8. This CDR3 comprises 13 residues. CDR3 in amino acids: CASSPTSGSKEFF. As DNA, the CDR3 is TGTGCCAGCAGTCCTACTAGCGGGAGTAAAGAGTTCTTC.

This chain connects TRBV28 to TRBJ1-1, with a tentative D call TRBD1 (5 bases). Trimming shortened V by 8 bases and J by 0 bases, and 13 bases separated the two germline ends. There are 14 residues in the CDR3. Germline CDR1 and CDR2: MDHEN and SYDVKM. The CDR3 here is CASGPGALNTEAFF. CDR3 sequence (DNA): TGTGCCAGCGGACCCGGGGCCCTGAACACTGAAGCTTTCTTT.

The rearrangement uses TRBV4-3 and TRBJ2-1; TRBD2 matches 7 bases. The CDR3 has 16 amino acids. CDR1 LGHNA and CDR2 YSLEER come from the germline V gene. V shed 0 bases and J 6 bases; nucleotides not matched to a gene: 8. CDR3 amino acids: CASSQEVGGPSNEQFF. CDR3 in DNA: TGCGCCAGCAGCCAAGAGGTGGGAGGGCCCTCCAATGAGCAGTTCTTC.